A selection of T cell receptor beta chains follows, all from one sample in a study of blood T cell repertoires in COVID-19. Here immunoSEQ multiplex PCR was the method, and the copy in TCRdb shows in-frame clones only, minus some. The sample lists about 200,000 clones, about 90% occurring once. Sequencing was carried out using peripheral blood. These TCRs come from a young man with active or convalescent COVID-19. Both conserved end residues are part of each CDR3. The D gene is left open where the match is weak.

TRBD2,TRBV7-3,TRBJ2-1,CASSLKAGSSGRYNEQFF,TGTGCCAGCAGCTTAAAGGCCGGGAGTAGCGGGAGGTACAATGAGCAGTTCTTC
.,TRBV7-9,TRBJ2-3,CASSPRSNADTQYF,TGTGCCAGCAGTCCCAGAAGTAACGCAGATACGCAGTATTTT
TRBD1,TRBV5-4,TRBJ2-5,CASSYFTGDQETQYF,TGTGCCAGCAGCTATTTCACAGGGGACCAAGAGACCCAGTACTTC
.,TRBV4-2,TRBJ1-6,CASSQSPGKGGSPLHF,TGTGCCAGCAGCCAGTCCCCGGGGAAGGGTGGCTCACCCCTCCACTTT
.,TRBV28,TRBJ2-2,CASSDPSKGLRGELFF,TGTGCCAGCAGCGACCCTAGCAAGGGCCTTCGGGGGGAGCTGTTTTTT
TRBD2,TRBV11-2,TRBJ2-3,CASSLVGGTLADTQYF,TGTGCCAGCAGCTTAGTGGGGGGGACCTTGGCCGATACGCAGTATTTT
TRBD1,TRBV19,TRBJ1-1,CASYGQGVTEAFF,TGTGCCAGTTATGGACAGGGGGTCACTGAAGCTTTCTTT
TRBD1,TRBV28,TRBJ2-7,CASSLSTGGSYEQYF,TGTGCCAGCAGTTTGTCGACAGGGGGATCCTACGAGCAGTACTTC
TRBD1,TRBV7-2,TRBJ2-7,CASSLDPGTGGAEQYF,TGTGCCAGCAGCTTAGATCCGGGTACAGGGGGCGCGGAGCAGTACTTC
TRBD2,TRBV7-3,TRBJ2-2,CASSIEPREAGTGELFF,TGTGCCAGCAGCATAGAGCCGCGGGAGGCGGGCACCGGGGAGCTGTTTTTT
.,TRBV7-9,TRBJ1-1,CASSLAGANTEAFF,TGTGCCAGCAGCTTAGCAGGGGCAAACACTGAAGCTTTCTTT